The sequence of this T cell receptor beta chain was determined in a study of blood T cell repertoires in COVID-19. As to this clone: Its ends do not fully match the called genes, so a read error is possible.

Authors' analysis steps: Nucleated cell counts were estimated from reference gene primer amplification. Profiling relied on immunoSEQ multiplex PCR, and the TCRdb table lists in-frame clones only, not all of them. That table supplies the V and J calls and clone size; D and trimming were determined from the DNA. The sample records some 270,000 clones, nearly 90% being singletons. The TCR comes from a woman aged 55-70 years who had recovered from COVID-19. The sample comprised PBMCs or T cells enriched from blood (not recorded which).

The CDR3 region is CASSLDDRDNSPYNEQFF. CDR3 coding DNA: TGTGCTAGCAGCTTAGATGACCGGGACAATAGTCCCTACAATGAGCAGTTCTTC. The V and J genes are TRBV7-7 and TRBJ2-1; tentatively, D is TRBD1 (6 bases). CDR1 and CDR2 from the germline V gene are SSHAT and FNYEAQ (reference sequence). This CDR3 region has 18 residues.